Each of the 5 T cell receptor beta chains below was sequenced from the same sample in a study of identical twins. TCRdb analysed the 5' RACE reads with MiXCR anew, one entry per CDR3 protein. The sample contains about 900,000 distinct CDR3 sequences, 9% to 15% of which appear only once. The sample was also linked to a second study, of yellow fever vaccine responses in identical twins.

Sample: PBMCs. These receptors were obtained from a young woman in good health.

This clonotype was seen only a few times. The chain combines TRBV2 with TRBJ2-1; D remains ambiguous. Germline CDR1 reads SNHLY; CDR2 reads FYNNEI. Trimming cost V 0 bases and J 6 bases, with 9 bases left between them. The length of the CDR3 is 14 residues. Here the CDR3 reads CASSEALTINEQFF. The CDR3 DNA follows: TGTGCCAGCAGTGAAGCGCTTACTATCAATGAGCAGTTCTTC.

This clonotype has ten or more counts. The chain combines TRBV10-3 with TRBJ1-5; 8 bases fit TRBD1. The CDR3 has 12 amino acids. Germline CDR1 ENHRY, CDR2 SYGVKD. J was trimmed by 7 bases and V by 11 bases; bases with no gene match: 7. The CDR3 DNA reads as TGTGCCTCCGGACAGGGCGACCAGCCCCAGCATTTT. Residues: CASGQGDQPQHF.

The CDR3 nucleotides read TGTGCCACCAGCGGAGGTATGGCGGGAGTTGACAATGAGCAGTTCTTC. Its translation: CATSGGMAGVDNEQFF. V usage is TRBV15 and J usage is TRBJ2-1, with 7 bases lining up with TRBD2. The J segment lost 5 bases and the V segment lost 5 bases, leaving 12 bases of the junction unmatched. Germline assignment: CDR1 LNHNV and CDR2 YYDKDF (reference sequence). This CDR3 spans 16 amino acids.

CDR3 in amino acids: CASRPPAYEQYV. CDR3 bases: TGTGCCAGCAGACCCCCCGCCTACGAGCAGTACGTC. The J gene is TRBJ2-7, the V gene TRBV11-3, with D unclear. This CDR3 comprises 12 residues. From germline, CDR1 is SGHNT and CDR2 YENEEA. With 6 bases removed from V and 2 bases from J, the gap between germline ends came to 8 bases.

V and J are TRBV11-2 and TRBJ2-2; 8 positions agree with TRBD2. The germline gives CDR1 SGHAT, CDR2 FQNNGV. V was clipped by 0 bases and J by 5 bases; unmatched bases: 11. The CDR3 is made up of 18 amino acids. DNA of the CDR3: TGTGCCAGCAGCTTAGACGGGGGACTAGTTGTATCAACCGGGGAGCTGTTTTTT. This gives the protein CASSLDGGLVVSTGELFF.